What follows are 18 T cell receptor beta chains derived from one specimen sequenced in a study of long-term antiretroviral therapy in people with HIV. With survey level as its setting, the immunoSEQ assay was v3.0. Assay: immunoSEQ multiplex PCR; the TCRdb copy retains only in-frame clones and omits some. The sample lists around 21,000 clones; 75% to 95% were seen once. The sample was unsorted PBMCs, taken 4.4 years before starting antiretroviral therapy. The receptors were sampled from a woman aged 25 to 39 with HIV.

The chain employs TRBV5-1 and TRBJ2-5; D may correspond to TRBD1 or TRBD2 (5 bases each). The CDR3 runs to 16 residues. CDR1 is SGHRS and CDR2 is YFSETQ in the germline V gene. V was cut by 7 bases and J by 5 bases, with 24 bases left in between. The CDR3 here is CASHQWTGAIGETQYF. CDR3 nucleotide sequence: TGCGCCAGCCACCAATGGACCGGGGCGATAGGGGAGACCCAGTACTTC.

The chain uses TRBV6-1 and TRBJ1-1, with a tentative D call TRBD1 (6 bases). CDR3 length: 13 residues. Trimming cost V 10 bases and J 5 bases, with 17 bases left between them. The germline CDR1 and CDR2 sequences are MNHNS and SASEGT. The CDR3 coding sequence is TGTGCCATCAGGGGTCCTGAAAAGACTGAAGCTTTCTTT. Amino acid sequence: CAIRGPEKTEAFF.

This clone was seen a single time. This rearrangement joins TRBV6-5 to TRBJ1-1; weak D call: TRBD1 (6 bases). The germline gives CDR1 MNHEY, CDR2 SVGAGI. The germline V and J ends were trimmed by 7 bases and 1 base, with 13 bases remaining between them. The CDR3 covers 14 residues. The CDR3 sequence is CASTHSQGNTEAFF. In DNA form, the CDR3 reads TGTGCCAGCACCCATTCACAGGGGAACACTGAAGCTTTCTTT.

V is TRBV27 and J is TRBJ1-2, with D possibly matching TRBD1 (5 bases). CDR1 is MNHEY and CDR2 is SMNVEV in the germline V gene (reference sequence). V was clipped by 6 bases and J by 2 bases, with 13 bases between them. This CDR3 comprises 14 residues. The CDR3 reads CASSRVDKNYGYTF. The CDR3 DNA is TGTGCCAGCAGCCGAGTGGACAAGAACTATGGCTACACCTTC.

V is TRBV21-1 and J is TRBJ1-4; the listed D gene, TRBD1, was not tested against the DNA. TRBV21-1 represents a pseudogene. This CDR3 has 12 residues. Written as DNA, the CDR3 is TGTGCCAGGACAGGGGACGGAGAAAAACTGTTTTTT. Protein product: CARTGDGEKLFF.

CDR3 coding DNA: TGCGCCAGCAGCCTAATGGGACAGGGAGGAGGTGACACTGAAGCTTTCTTT. Translating gives CASSLMGQGGGDTEAFF. The V call is TRBV5-1, the J call TRBJ1-1; the match to TRBD1 covers 9 bases. The CDR3 is 17 amino acids. Unmatched junction bases numbered 13, after V lost 4 bases and J lost 3 bases. The germline gives CDR1 SGHRS, CDR2 YFSETQ.

The chain links TRBV4-2 to TRBJ2-7, with D possibly matching TRBD1 (6 bases). The germline CDR1 and CDR2 sequences are LGHNA and YNFKEQ. V was clipped by 3 bases and J by 0 bases, with 18 bases between them. This CDR3 contains 17 residues. CDR3 protein: CASSHNTAQGYSYEQYF. Here the CDR3 DNA reads TGTGCCAGCAGCCACAATACCGCCCAGGGGTACTCCTACGAGCAGTACTTC.

The chain employs TRBV5-1 and TRBJ2-6; no definite D call. Germline CDR1 and CDR2: SGHRS and YFSETQ. The CDR3 contains 17 residues. V gave up 0 bases and J gave up 4 bases, with 14 bases separating them. This chain's CDR3 is CASSLVTGAPGANVLTF. The CDR3, as DNA: TGCGCCAGCAGCTTGGTGACCGGAGCTCCAGGGGCCAACGTCCTGACTTTC.

The V gene is TRBV11-2, the J gene TRBJ2-7, with TRBD2 matching over 8 bases. V lost 1 base and J lost 4; bases outside the gene matches: 9. CDR1 and CDR2 (germline): SGHAT, FQNNGV. There are 16 residues in the CDR3. CDR3 loop: CASSLASGAGVYEQYF. The CDR3 nucleotides are TGTGCCAGCAGCTTAGCGTCTGGAGCGGGGGTATACGAGCAGTACTTC. Filled out from reference TRBV11-2 and TRBJ2-7, the complete variable domain reads EAGVAQSPRYKIIEKRQSVAFWCNPISGHATLYWYQQILGQGPKLLIQFQNNGVVDDSQLPKDRFSAERLKGVDSTLKIQPAKLEDSAVYLCASSLASGAGVYEQYFGPGTRLTVT.

The V gene is TRBV7-2, the J gene TRBJ1-1; D is possibly TRBD1 (5 bases). V was trimmed by 7 bases and J by 1 base, leaving 13 bases between them. The germline V gene encodes CDR1 SGHTA and CDR2 FQGNSA. The CDR3 has 14 residues. The DNA of the CDR3 is TGTGCCAGCAAGCCAGGGCGGGGGAACACTGAAGCTTTCTTT. As protein: CASKPGRGNTEAFF.

This clone was seen just once. CDR3 in amino acids: CASRGQGNTGELFF. The CDR3 DNA reads as TGTGCCAGCAGGGGACAGGGGAACACCGGGGAGCTGTTTTTT. V gene TRBV2 combines with J gene TRBJ2-2; TRBD1 agrees at 9 bases. The germline CDR1 and CDR2 sequences are SNHLY and FYNNEI. Losses at the gene ends were 6 bases for V and 1 base for J; bases not matched to a gene: 0. The CDR3 is 14 residues long.

The chain employs TRBV6-5 and TRBJ1-1, with 11 nucleotides matching TRBD1. Trimming took 5 bases from V and 4 from J; bases not matched to a gene: 6. The CDR3 totals 15 residues. Germline V CDR1 and CDR2: MNHEY, SVGAGI. The CDR3 region has the DNA TGTGCCAGCAGTCCCGGACAGGGGGCCGGCACTGAAGCTTTCTTT. It encodes CASSPGQGAGTEAFF.

The chain recombines TRBV18 with TRBJ2-1; perhaps D is TRBD1 or TRBD2 (5 bases each). CDR1 and CDR2 (germline): KGHSH, LQKENI. V lost 4 bases and J lost 12, with 19 bases in between. This CDR3 has 14 amino acids. CDR3 bases: TGTGCCAGCTCACGGGACGCTCGCCGTCAGGGGCAGTTCTTC. This codes for CASSRDARRQGQFF. Complete variable domain (other parts from reference TRBV18 and TRBJ2-1): NAGVMQNPRHLVRRRGQEARLRCSPMKGHSHVYWYRQLPEEGLKFMVYLQKENIIDESGMPKERFSAEFPKEGPSILRIQQVVRGDSAAYFCASSRDARRQGQFFGPGTRLTVL.

The chain recombines TRBV6-5 with TRBJ2-7, with 7 bases identical to TRBD2. The CDR3 has 14 amino acids. Germline V CDR1 and CDR2: MNHEY, SVGAGI. V lost 4 bases to trimming and J lost 5 bases; unmatched junction nucleotides: 8. This CDR3 reads CASSSLGGGNEQYF. CDR3 DNA: TGTGCCAGCAGTTCCCTGGGGGGAGGGAACGAGCAGTACTTC.

The J gene is TRBJ2-3, the V gene TRBV4-1; tentative D call: TRBD2 (6 bases). V was trimmed by 1 base and J by 3 bases, leaving 14 bases between them. This CDR3 is 16 amino acids long. Per germline, CDR1 MGHRA and CDR2 YSYEKL. The CDR3 DNA reads TGCGCCAGCAGCCAAGGACTAGTGGTCGAGACAGATACGCAGTATTTT. This gives the protein CASSQGLVVETDTQYF.

The CDR3 region has the DNA TGTGCCAGCTCACTGGGGCCGGAAAACATTCAGTACTTC. The encoded protein is CASSLGPENIQYF. J is TRBJ2-4 and V is TRBV18; D possibly corresponds to TRBD1 (5 bases). Germline lookup yields CDR1 KGHSH and CDR2 LQKENI. The CDR3 totals 13 residues. Trimming removed 4 bases at V and 5 bases at J, with 9 bases between.

The V call is TRBV7-8, the J call TRBJ2-1; 13 nucleotides match TRBD2. Germline CDR1 SGHVS, CDR2 FQNEAQ. The CDR3 extends over 16 amino acids. The V and J ends lost 5 bases and 11 bases, in that order; junction bases with no gene match: 12. DNA of the CDR3: TGTGCCAGCAGCCTATCCGGGACTAGCGGGACCACCCAGCAGTTCTTC. It codes for CASSLSGTSGTTQQFF.

V usage is TRBV19 and J usage is TRBJ1-2, with D unclear. CDR3 length equals 15 residues. V gave up 3 bases and J gave up 4 bases, with 15 bases separating them. CDR1 is LNHDA and CDR2 is SQIVND in the germline V gene (reference sequence). The chain's CDR3 is CASSIDAISLYGYTF. CDR3 DNA: TGTGCCAGTAGTATCGACGCTATCTCCCTCTATGGCTACACCTTC.